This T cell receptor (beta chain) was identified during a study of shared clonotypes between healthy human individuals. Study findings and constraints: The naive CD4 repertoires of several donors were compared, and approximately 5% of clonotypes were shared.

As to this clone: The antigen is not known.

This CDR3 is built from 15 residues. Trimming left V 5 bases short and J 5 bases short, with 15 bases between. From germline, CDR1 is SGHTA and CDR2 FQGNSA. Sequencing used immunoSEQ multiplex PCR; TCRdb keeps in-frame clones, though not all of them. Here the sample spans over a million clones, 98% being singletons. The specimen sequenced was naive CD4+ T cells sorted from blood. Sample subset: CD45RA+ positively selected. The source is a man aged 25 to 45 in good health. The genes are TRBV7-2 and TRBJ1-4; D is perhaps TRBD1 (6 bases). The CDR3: CASSPLGGPNEKLFF. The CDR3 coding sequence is TGTGCCAGCAGCCCACTAGGGGGGCCGAATGAAAAACTGTTTTTT.